This T cell receptor (beta chain) stems from a study of blood T cell repertoires in COVID-19. Study summary: The United States, Italy and Spain provided the acute and convalescent COVID-19 samples. PBMCs, B-cell-depleted T cells, or T cells were the source of the cDNA or gDNA that made up the material.

CDR1 and CDR2 (germline): LGHDT, YNNKEL (reference sequence). Trimming at V came to 2 bases and at J to 2 bases, leaving 8 bases not matched to a gene. CDR3 size: 17 residues. How the authors handled the data: Amplified reference gene primers provided the basis for estimating nucleated cell counts. Here immunoSEQ multiplex PCR was the method, and the copy in TCRdb shows in-frame clones only, minus some. V, J and clone size were drawn from that table, and D and trimming were deduced from the DNA. Of 200,000 or so clones in the sample, about 82% were seen once. The sample comprised peripheral blood. The V and J genes are TRBV3-1 (or the pseudogene TRBV3-2) and TRBJ2-5, with TRBD2 identical over 10 bases. The clonotype comes from a woman aged 30 to 39 with acute or convalescent COVID-19. The CDR3 DNA follows: TGTGCCAGCAGCCAAACTAGCGGGGACGGAGGGCAAGAGACCCAGTACTTC. It translates to CASSQTSGDGGQETQYF.